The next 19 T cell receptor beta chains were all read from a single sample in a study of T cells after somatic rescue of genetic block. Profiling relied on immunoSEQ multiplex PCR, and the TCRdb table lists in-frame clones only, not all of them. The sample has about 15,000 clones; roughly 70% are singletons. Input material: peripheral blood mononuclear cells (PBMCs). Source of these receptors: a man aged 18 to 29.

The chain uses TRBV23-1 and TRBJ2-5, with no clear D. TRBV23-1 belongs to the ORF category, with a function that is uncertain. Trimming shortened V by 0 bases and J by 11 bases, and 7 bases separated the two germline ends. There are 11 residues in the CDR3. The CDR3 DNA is TGCGCCAGCAGTCAATCAGGCACGCAGTACTTC. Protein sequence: CASSQSGTQYF.

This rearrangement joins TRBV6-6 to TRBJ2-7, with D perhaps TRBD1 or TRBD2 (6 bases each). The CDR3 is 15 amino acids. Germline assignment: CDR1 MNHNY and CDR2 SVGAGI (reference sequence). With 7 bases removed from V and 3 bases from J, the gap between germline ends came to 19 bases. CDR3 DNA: TGTGCCAGCATTTCCACCGGGGGCAGATTCTACGAGCAGTACTTC. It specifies CASISTGGRFYEQYF.

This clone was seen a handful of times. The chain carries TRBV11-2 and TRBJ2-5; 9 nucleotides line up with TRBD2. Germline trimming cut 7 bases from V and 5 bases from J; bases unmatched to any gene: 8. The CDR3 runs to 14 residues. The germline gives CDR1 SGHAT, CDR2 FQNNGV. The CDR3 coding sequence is TGTGCCAGCATCCCGGTTGCGGGGGGGGAGACCCAGTACTTC. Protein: CASIPVAGGETQYF. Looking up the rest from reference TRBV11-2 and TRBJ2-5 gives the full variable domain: EAGVAQSPRYKIIEKRQSVAFWCNPISGHATLYWYQQILGQGPKLLIQFQNNGVVDDSQLPKDRFSAERLKGVDSTLKIQPAKLEDSAVYLCASIPVAGGETQYFGPGTRLLVL.

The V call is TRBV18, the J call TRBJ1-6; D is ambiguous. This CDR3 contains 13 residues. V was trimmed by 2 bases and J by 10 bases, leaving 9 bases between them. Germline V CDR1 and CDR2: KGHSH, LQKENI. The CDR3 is CASSPDVLSPLHF. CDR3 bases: TGTGCCAGCTCACCAGACGTCTTGTCACCCCTCCACTTT.

The CDR3 here is CASSIGTHLRETQYF. The CDR3 DNA is TGTGCCAGTAGTATAGGGACTCATCTGCGGGAGACCCAGTACTTC. The rearrangement links TRBV19 to TRBJ2-5, with D possibly being TRBD2 (5 bases). This CDR3 contains 15 residues. The V and J ends lost 1 base and 5 bases respectively, with 14 bases between them. Germline CDR1 LNHDA, CDR2 SQIVND (reference sequence).

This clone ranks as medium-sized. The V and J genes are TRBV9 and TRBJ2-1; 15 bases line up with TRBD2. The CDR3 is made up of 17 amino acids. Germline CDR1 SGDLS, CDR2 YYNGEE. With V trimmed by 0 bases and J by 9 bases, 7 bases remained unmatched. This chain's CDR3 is CASSVEGTSGGPIEQFF. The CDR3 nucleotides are TGTGCCAGCAGCGTAGAGGGGACTAGCGGGGGGCCCATTGAGCAGTTCTTC.

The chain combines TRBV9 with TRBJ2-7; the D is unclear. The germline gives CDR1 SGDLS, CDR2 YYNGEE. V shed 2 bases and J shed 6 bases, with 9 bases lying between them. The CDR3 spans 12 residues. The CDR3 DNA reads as TGTGCCAGCAGCGTTGGAGTAGGCGAGCAGTACTTC. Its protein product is CASSVGVGEQYF.

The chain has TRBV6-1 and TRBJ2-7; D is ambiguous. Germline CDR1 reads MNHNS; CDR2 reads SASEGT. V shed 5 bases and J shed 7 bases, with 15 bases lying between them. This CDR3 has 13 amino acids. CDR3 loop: CASSSGPLPEQYF. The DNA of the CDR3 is TGTGCCAGCAGTTCCGGGCCCCTCCCTGAGCAGTACTTC.

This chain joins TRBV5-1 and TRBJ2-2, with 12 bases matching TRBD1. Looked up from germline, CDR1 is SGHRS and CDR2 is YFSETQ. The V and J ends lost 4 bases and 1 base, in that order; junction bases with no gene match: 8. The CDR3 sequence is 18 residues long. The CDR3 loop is CASSPGTGGPLNTGELFF. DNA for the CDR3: TGCGCCAGCAGCCCCGGGACAGGGGGCCCCTTGAACACCGGGGAGCTGTTTTTT.

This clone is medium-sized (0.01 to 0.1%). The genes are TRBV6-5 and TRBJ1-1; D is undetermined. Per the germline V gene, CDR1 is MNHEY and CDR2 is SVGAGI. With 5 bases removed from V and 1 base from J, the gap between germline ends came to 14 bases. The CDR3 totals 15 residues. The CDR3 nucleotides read TGTGCCAGCAGTACCTCAACGGGAGGGAACACTGAAGCTTTCTTT. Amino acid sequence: CASSTSTGGNTEAFF.

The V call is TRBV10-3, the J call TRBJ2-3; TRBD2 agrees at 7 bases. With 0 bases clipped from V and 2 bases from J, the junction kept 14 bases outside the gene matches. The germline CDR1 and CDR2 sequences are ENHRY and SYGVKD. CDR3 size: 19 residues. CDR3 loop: CAISESLLLAGLFTDTQYF. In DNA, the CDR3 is TGTGCCATCAGTGAGTCCCTCCTGTTAGCGGGCCTTTTCACAGATACGCAGTATTTT.

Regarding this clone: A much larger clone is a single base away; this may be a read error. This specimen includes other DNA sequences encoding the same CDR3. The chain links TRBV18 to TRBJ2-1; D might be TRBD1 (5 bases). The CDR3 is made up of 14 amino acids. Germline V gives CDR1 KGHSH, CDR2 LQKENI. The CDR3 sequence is CASSPLDTGNEQFF. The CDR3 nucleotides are TGTGCCAGTTCACCCCTGGACACGGGCAATGAGCAGTTCTTC.

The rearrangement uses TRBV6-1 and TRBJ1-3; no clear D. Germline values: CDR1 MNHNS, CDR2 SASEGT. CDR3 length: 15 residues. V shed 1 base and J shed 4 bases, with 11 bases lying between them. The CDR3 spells CASSEGPMRGNTIYF. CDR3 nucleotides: TGTGCCAGCAGTGAAGGGCCCATGCGAGGAAACACCATATATTTT.

CDR3 sequence: CASSTGTSGSYNEQFF. CDR3 DNA sequence: TGTGCCAGTAGCACAGGGACTAGCGGTTCCTACAATGAGCAGTTCTTC. The chain couples TRBV19 to TRBJ2-1; TRBD2 agrees at 11 bases. There are 16 residues in the CDR3. From germline, CDR1 is LNHDA and CDR2 SQIVND (reference sequence). The ends lost 6 bases at V and 1 base at J; junction bases unmatched: 5.

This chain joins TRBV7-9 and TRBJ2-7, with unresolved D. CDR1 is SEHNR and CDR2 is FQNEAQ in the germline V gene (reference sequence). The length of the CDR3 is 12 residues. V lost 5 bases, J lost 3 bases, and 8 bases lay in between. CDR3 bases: TGTGCCAGCAGCCAAAAACTCTACGAGCAGTACTTC. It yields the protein CASSQKLYEQYF.

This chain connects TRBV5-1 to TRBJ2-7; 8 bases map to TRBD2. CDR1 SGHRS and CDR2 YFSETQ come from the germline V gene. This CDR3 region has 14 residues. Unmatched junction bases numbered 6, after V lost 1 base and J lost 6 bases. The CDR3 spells CASSLSREGLEQYF. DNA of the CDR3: TGCGCCAGCAGCTTGTCCCGGGAGGGCCTCGAGCAGTACTTC.

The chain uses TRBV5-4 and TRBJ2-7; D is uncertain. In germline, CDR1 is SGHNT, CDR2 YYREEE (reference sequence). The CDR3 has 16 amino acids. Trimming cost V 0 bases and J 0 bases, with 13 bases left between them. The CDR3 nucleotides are TGTGCCAGCAGCTTGGCCGGGCAGGCAGTCTCCTACGAGCAGTACTTC. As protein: CASSLAGQAVSYEQYF.

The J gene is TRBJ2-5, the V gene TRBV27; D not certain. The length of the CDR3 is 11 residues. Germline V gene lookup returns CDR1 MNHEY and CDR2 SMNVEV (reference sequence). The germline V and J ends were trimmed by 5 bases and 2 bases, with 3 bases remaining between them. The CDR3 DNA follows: TGTGCCAGCAGTGGACAAGAGACCCAGTACTTC. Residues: CASSGQETQYF.

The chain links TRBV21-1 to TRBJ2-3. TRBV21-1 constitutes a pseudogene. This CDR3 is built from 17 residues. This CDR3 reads CASSASQPHRDTDTQYF. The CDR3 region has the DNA TGTGCCAGCAGCGCCAGCCAGCCCCACCGAGACACAGATACGCAGTATTTT.